This T cell receptor beta chain was found in a study of identical twins. Regarding the study as a whole: Insertion counts were lower in abundant cord blood beta clonotypes, a trend that memory repertoires did not show. These conclusions were based on statistical analysis (cross-sectional, not following the same donors).

The CDR3 runs 15 residues. V was clipped by 0 bases and J by 6 bases, with 9 bases between them. Germline V gene data show CDR1 as MGHDK and CDR2 as SYGVNS. cDNA carried unique molecular identifiers, and a universal primer site was added by template switching. TCRdb analysed the 5' RACE reads with MiXCR anew, one entry per CDR3 protein. The table lists about 890,000 distinct CDR3 sequences, over 9% of them singletons, with 1.5% to 2% in the top ten. At least ten counts were recorded for this clonotype. Antigen specificity is unknown. A further study also used this sample, focusing on yellow fever vaccine responses in identical twins.

V usage is TRBV25-1 and J usage is TRBJ1-6; the D is unclear. Sequencing was performed on PBMCs. This clonotype was obtained from a woman in her late teens or twenties in good health. DNA of the CDR3: TGTGCCAGCAGTGAATACAGAGATTTTAATTCACCCCTCCACTTT. This codes for CASSEYRDFNSPLHF.